This TCR beta chain was identified in a study of shared clonotypes between healthy human individuals. Overall study context: A donor's plate count was three for CD4 naive and three for CD4 memory; CD8 naive had two and CD8 memory one.

Generated by immunoSEQ multiplex PCR, the TCRdb table keeps only in-frame clones and is missing some. The top ten clones hold around 0.1% of a sample with 660,000 or so clones, approximately 96% of them seen once. Trimming shortened V by 2 bases and J by 7 bases, and 4 bases separated the two germline ends. Per germline, CDR1 SGHDT and CDR2 YYEEEE. This CDR3 spans 11 amino acids. The naive CD8 population came from CD45RO-negative cells selected for CCR7, without terminally differentiated effector memory CD45RA+ cells. The TCR was taken from a woman aged 25-40 years in good health. The genes are TRBV5-6 and TRBJ2-1; D not certain. The sequenced sample consisted of naive CD8+ T cells sorted from blood. The CDR3 protein is CASSFINEQFF. The CDR3 DNA sequence: TGTGCCAGCAGCTTTATAAATGAGCAGTTCTTC.